The 7 T cell receptor beta chains listed next were all sequenced from one sample in a study of blood T cell repertoires in COVID-19. Assay: immunoSEQ multiplex PCR; the TCRdb copy retains only in-frame clones and omits some. The sample carries approximately 84,000 clones, roughly 77% recorded once. Material for sequencing was peripheral blood. These receptors originate from a man between 50 and 59 years old with active or convalescent COVID-19.

This clone was observed a handful of times. The chain has TRBV4-3 and TRBJ1-2; no firm D call. CDR3 length: 14 amino acids. Germline values: CDR1 LGHNA, CDR2 YSLEER. The V and J ends lost 0 bases and 7 bases respectively, with 12 bases between them. DNA for the CDR3: TGCGCCAGCAGCCAAGAAAACTGGGGAGGTGGCTACACCTTC. Encoded protein: CASSQENWGGGYTF.

V is TRBV5-4 and J is TRBJ1-2; 9 bases align to TRBD1. The J segment lost 4 bases and the V segment lost 5 bases, leaving 3 bases of the junction unmatched. CDR1 and CDR2 (germline): SGHNT, YYREEE (reference sequence). There are 13 residues in the CDR3. The CDR3 here is CASSGQGTYGYTF. The CDR3 nucleotides read TGTGCCAGCAGTGGACAGGGGACCTATGGCTACACCTTC.

This clone was counted a few times. This chain connects TRBV7-2 to TRBJ1-2, with 7 bases aligning to TRBD1. The germline V gene encodes CDR1 SGHTA and CDR2 FQGNSA. CDR3 length equals 14 residues. The J segment lost 0 bases and the V segment lost 2 bases, leaving 0 bases of the junction unmatched. The CDR3 sequence: CASSLQGANYGYTF. CDR3 sequence (DNA): TGTGCCAGCAGCTTACAGGGGGCTAACTATGGCTACACCTTC. The whole variable domain, filled in from reference TRBV7-2 and TRBJ1-2, reads GAGVSQSPSNKVTEKGKDVELRCDPISGHTALYWYRQSLGQGLEFLIYFQGNSAPDKSGLPSDRFSAERTGGSVSTLTIQRTQQEDSAVYLCASSLQGANYGYTFGSGTRLTVV.

In this sample, this clone turned up once. The chain is built from TRBV15 and TRBJ2-7, with D uncertain. The CDR3 covers 11 residues. V lost 0 bases, J lost 12 bases, and 9 bases lay in between. Germline V gene data show CDR1 as LNHNV and CDR2 as YYDKDF (reference sequence). CDR3 amino acids: CATSRDPDSYF. CDR3 in DNA: TGTGCCACCAGCAGAGATCCCGACTCGTACTTC.

This clone was seen only a few times. This rearrangement joins TRBV29-1 to TRBJ2-5; no definite D call. Trimming took 5 bases from V and 4 from J, leaving 11 bases between them. Germline CDR1 SQVTM, CDR2 ANQGSEA. The length of the CDR3 is 12 residues. As DNA, the CDR3 is TGCAGCGTTTTACCAGAATCAGAGACCCAGTACTTC. Amino acids: CSVLPESETQYF.

V and J are TRBV19 and TRBJ1-1, with a tentative D call TRBD1 (6 bases). This CDR3 contains 15 residues. The V gene's germline CDR1 is LNHDA and CDR2 SQIVND (reference sequence). The germline V and J ends were trimmed by 5 bases and 9 bases, with 22 bases remaining between them. The CDR3 nucleotides read TGTGCCAGTAGTTTCAGGGGAATGGCGCAATCGAAAGCTTTCTTT. This codes for CASSFRGMAQSKAFF.

The genes are TRBV6-5 and TRBJ2-7; 8 bases are a match to TRBD2. This CDR3 spans 15 amino acids. Germline lookup yields CDR1 MNHEY and CDR2 SVGAGI. V lost 6 bases and J lost 5; bases outside the gene matches: 12. CDR3 region: CASSALAGGPNEQYF. DNA of the CDR3: TGTGCCAGCAGCGCCCTGGCGGGGGGCCCTAACGAGCAGTACTTC.